A single sample is the source of the 22 T cell receptor beta chains below, sequenced in a study of spatial heterogeneity in lung cancer. Time point indicated: blood at routine non-recurrence follow-up after resection. TCRdb called the 5' RACE reads again in MiXCR, with one record for every CDR3 protein. The sample holds around 150 distinct CDR3 sequences, approximately 44% seen once. This specimen was PBMCs, taken at follow-up. The origin of the receptors is a male donor with early-stage non-small cell lung cancer.

Note on this clonotype: This beta chain represents an off-target read in a library built for alpha chains; its size is of limited meaning. The V call is TRBV7-8, the J call TRBJ2-3; 9 bases map to TRBD1. CDR1 and CDR2 from the germline V gene are SGHVS and FQNEAQ. The V and J ends lost 8 bases and 1 base, in that order; junction bases with no gene match: 4. The CDR3 extends over 14 amino acids. The CDR3 sequence is CASARDRGTDTQYF. The CDR3 DNA reads as TGTGCCAGCGCCCGGGACAGGGGCACAGATACGCAGTATTTT.

Only a few counts were recorded for this clonotype. Little can be read into the size of this beta chain, an off-target read in a library designed for alpha chains. The chain uses TRBV20-1 and TRBJ2-3, with D uncertain. Per the germline V gene, CDR1 is DFQATT and CDR2 is SNEGSKA (reference sequence). The length of the CDR3 is 11 residues. Trimming left V 7 bases short and J 4 bases short, with 9 bases between. This chain's CDR3 is CSGSSADTQYF. CDR3 DNA: TGCAGTGGTAGCAGCGCAGATACGCAGTATTTT.

Details on this clonotype: The size of this beta chain means little, since it is a stray read in a library made for alpha chains. The gene calls are TRBV12-3 or TRBV12-4 and TRBJ2-3, with D perhaps matching TRBD2 (6 bases). There are 13 residues in the CDR3. V shed 3 bases and J shed 3 bases, with 7 bases lying between them. CDR3 in amino acids: CASSFGGTDTQYF. CDR3 in DNA: TGTGCCAGCAGTTTTGGAGGGACAGATACGCAGTATTTT.

Details on this clonotype: In a library made to pick up alpha chains, this beta chain is a stray read with a size that means little. V usage is TRBV12-3 or TRBV12-4 and J usage is TRBJ2-5, with D unresolved. V lost 1 base and J 3 bases, leaving 9 bases between the germline ends. The CDR3 contains 14 residues. The CDR3 coding sequence is TGTGCCAGCAGTTTAGACCTGATCAAAGAGACCCAGTACTTC. The encoded protein is CASSLDLIKETQYF.

About this clonotype itself: This beta chain is a stray sequence in a library constructed for alpha chains; its clone size is not meaningful. CDR3 sequence reads: CSTSGSTDTQYF. The DNA for the CDR3 is TGCAGCACTAGCGGTAGCACAGATACGCAGTATTTT. This chain joins TRBV20-1 and TRBJ2-3, with 8 nucleotides matching TRBD2. Germline V CDR1 and CDR2: DFQATT, SNEGSKA (reference sequence). The CDR3 is 12 amino acids.

About this clonotype itself: Sequence at one end of the junction differs from germline and may be a read error. This beta chain represents an off-target read in a library built for alpha chains; its size is of limited meaning. The CDR3 is CASSLGQLNNEQFF. The DNA for the CDR3 is TGCGCCAGCAGCTTGGGACAGCTAAACAATGAGCAGTTCTTC. The chain is built from TRBV5-4 and TRBJ2-1; TRBD1 matches 7 bases. This CDR3 is 14 amino acids long. Germline V CDR1 and CDR2: SGHNT, YYREEE (reference sequence).

Regarding this clonotype: This beta chain turned up in a library designed for alpha chains; as an off-target read, its abundance says little. The chain joins TRBV20-1 to TRBJ2-5, with D perhaps being TRBD1 or TRBD2 (6 bases each). The CDR3 is 14 amino acids. V shed 1 base and J shed 5 bases, with 14 bases lying between them. CDR1 DFQATT and CDR2 SNEGSKA come from the germline V gene (reference sequence). CDR3 amino acids: CSARVGGQYETQYF. In DNA form, the CDR3 reads TGCAGTGCTAGAGTGGGGGGCCAGTACGAGACCCAGTACTTC.

In this sample, this clonotype turned up a few times. In a library made to pick up alpha chains, this beta chain is a stray read with a size that means little. V is TRBV5-4 and J is TRBJ2-2; the D gene is possibly TRBD1 (6 bases). Trimming removed 4 bases at V and 5 bases at J, with 12 bases between. The CDR3 consists of 14 residues. The germline gives CDR1 SGHNT, CDR2 YYREEE (reference sequence). Here the CDR3 reads CASSPGDETGELFF. The DNA for the CDR3 is TGTGCCAGCAGCCCAGGGGATGAAACCGGGGAGCTGTTTTTT.

Worth noting for this clonotype: This beta chain is a stray read from a library made for alpha chains; its abundance is not meaningful. V is TRBV5-4 and J is TRBJ1-3, with D uncertain. Trimming took 4 bases from V and 3 from J, leaving 17 bases between them. Germline values: CDR1 SGHNT, CDR2 YYREEE (reference sequence). The CDR3 is made up of 16 amino acids. CDR3 sequence: CASSPDPSPLGNTIYF. The DNA for the CDR3 is TGTGCCAGCAGCCCGGACCCTTCCCCACTTGGAAACACCATATATTTT. The full variable domain, with the rest looked up from reference TRBV5-4 and TRBJ1-3, is ETGVTQSPTHLIKTRGQQVTLRCSSQSGHNTVSWYQQALGQGPQFIFQYYREEENGRGNFPPRFSGLQFPNYSSELNVNALELDDSALYLCASSPDPSPLGNTIYFGEGSWLTVV.

About this clonotype: This beta chain is an off-target read within a library intended for alpha chains, so its frequency means little. The chain links TRBV18 to TRBJ2-7, with 13 positions matching TRBD2. Germline V lookup: CDR1 KGHSH, CDR2 LQKENI. The CDR3 has 13 amino acids. V lost 8 bases to trimming and J lost 6 bases; unmatched junction nucleotides: 4. Here the CDR3 reads CASTTSGRVEQYF. CDR3 nucleotide sequence: TGTGCCAGCACCACTAGCGGGAGGGTCGAGCAGTACTTC.

Points on this clonotype: This beta chain is a stray sequence in a library constructed for alpha chains; its clone size is not meaningful. The V gene is TRBV4-1, the J gene TRBJ2-7, with D possibly matching TRBD2 (6 bases). Trimming removed 5 bases at V and 3 bases at J, with 14 bases between. Germline V gene sequence: CDR1 MGHRA, CDR2 YSYEKL. This CDR3 spans 14 amino acids. CDR3 in amino acids: CASSNYQEGYEQYF. The CDR3 region has the DNA TGCGCCAGCAGCAATTACCAGGAGGGCTACGAGCAGTACTTC.

This clonotype was seen a handful of times. An end of the junction does not agree with germline; a read error may underlie this. Being off target in a library aimed at alpha chains, this beta chain has a size of little meaning. The rearrangement links TRBV12-3 or TRBV12-4 to TRBJ2-7; D may be TRBD1 (6 bases). The CDR3 has 14 amino acids. The DNA for the CDR3 is TGTGCCAGCAGCTTAGGGGGACCCGGCGACGAGCAGTACTTC. Translation: CASSLGGPGDEQYF.

Remarks on this clonotype: This beta chain lies outside the target of a library built for alpha chains; its clone size means little. The gene calls are TRBV4-2 and TRBJ2-1; D possibly corresponds to TRBD2 (6 bases). The CDR3 is made up of 13 amino acids. The germline V gene has CDR1 LGHNA and CDR2 YNFKEQ. The V end lost 2 bases, the J end lost 10 bases, and 12 bases lay between the germline ends. For the CDR3, the DNA is TGTGCCAGCAGCCAAAATATTCTAGCGGAGCAGTTCTTC. It yields the protein CASSQNILAEQFF.

There are a few counts of this clonotype. Little can be read into the size of this beta chain, an off-target read in a library designed for alpha chains. The V call is TRBV11-3, the J call TRBJ2-3; tentatively, D is TRBD1 (5 bases). Germline loops: CDR1 SGHNT, CDR2 YENEEA. Trimming pared 5 bases from V and 4 bases from J, leaving 10 bases between. The CDR3 covers 13 residues. CDR3 region: CASSVQGADTQYF. The CDR3 nucleotides read TGTGCCAGCAGCGTCCAGGGCGCAGATACGCAGTATTTT.

To note about this clonotype: The library was built for alpha chains, so this beta chain is an off-target read and its size means little. The rearrangement joins TRBV20-1 to TRBJ2-7; D is undetermined. The V gene's germline CDR1 is DFQATT and CDR2 SNEGSKA (reference sequence). This CDR3 region has 12 residues. Deletions cut 6 bases from V and 3 bases from J, with 12 bases between. The CDR3 sequence is CSASGPYYEQYF. DNA for the CDR3: TGCAGTGCCTCAGGCCCTTACTACGAGCAGTACTTC.

Concerning this clonotype itself: This beta chain came through as a stray read in a library set up for alpha chains, and its size says little. The chain joins TRBV20-1 to TRBJ2-7; 9 nucleotides line up with TRBD1. Trimming cost V 0 bases and J 0 bases; bases outside gene matches: 9. This CDR3 is 17 amino acids long. From germline, CDR1 is DFQATT and CDR2 SNEGSKA (reference sequence). The CDR3 here is CSARDTLGTGSSYEQYF. CDR3 DNA: TGCAGTGCTAGAGACACCCTCGGGACAGGGAGCTCCTACGAGCAGTACTTC.

This clonotype was seen a single time. The library was built for alpha chains, so this beta chain is an off-target read and its size means little. The chain combines TRBV25-1 with TRBJ2-3, with TRBD1 identical over 10 bases. Germline V gene data show CDR1 as MGHDK and CDR2 as SYGVNS. V dropped 7 bases and J dropped 4; count of bases not matched to a gene: 5. The CDR3 runs 14 residues. The CDR3 coding sequence is TGTGCCAGCACTACCGGGACAGGGGCAGATACGCAGTATTTT. It yields the protein CASTTGTGADTQYF.

This clonotype was seen more than once but under ten times. A library made for alpha chains picked up this beta chain off target, so its size means little. The gene calls are TRBV20-1 and TRBJ1-2; TRBD1 aligns across 7 bases. V gave up 6 bases and J gave up 4 bases; unmatched junction bases: 14. The germline gives CDR1 DFQATT, CDR2 SNEGSKA (reference sequence). The CDR3 totals 15 residues. For the CDR3, the DNA is TGCAGTGCAATCACGACAGGGACGGGTTTCTATGGCTACACCTTC. Translation: CSAITTGTGFYGYTF.

This clonotype was detected only a few times. This beta chain is an off-target read within a library intended for alpha chains, so its frequency means little. The chain employs TRBV19 and TRBJ2-2; D gene uncertain. V lost 1 base to trimming and J lost 6 bases, with 0 bases between them. The CDR3 length is 11 residues. Germline values: CDR1 LNHDA, CDR2 SQIVND (reference sequence). This CDR3 reads CASSIAGELFF. Written as DNA, the CDR3 is TGTGCCAGTAGTATAGCCGGGGAGCTGTTTTTT.

This clonotype came up a few times. The library was built for alpha chains, so this beta chain is an off-target read and its size means little. The chain links TRBV19 to TRBJ1-2; D may be TRBD1 (5 bases). The CDR3 is 14 amino acids. V was clipped by 3 bases and J by 3 bases, with 11 bases between them. Looked up from germline, CDR1 is LNHDA and CDR2 is SQIVND (reference sequence). Here the CDR3 reads CASSISGIDYGYTF. CDR3 DNA: TGTGCCAGTAGTATTTCAGGGATCGACTATGGCTACACCTTC. The entire variable domain, with the rest obtained from reference TRBV19 and TRBJ1-2, is as follows: DGGITQSPKYLFRKEGQNVTLSCEQNLNHDAMYWYRQDPGQGLRLIYYSQIVNDFQKGDIAEGYSVSREKKESFPLTVTSAQKNPTAFYLCASSISGIDYGYTFGSGTRLTVV.

On this clonotype: Because this beta chain is a stray read in a library intended to capture alpha chains, its abundance should not be given much weight. The chain joins TRBV28 to TRBJ1-4, with D unclear. Germline V gene sequence: CDR1 MDHEN, CDR2 SYDVKM. CDR3 length equals 13 residues. V lost 6 bases to trimming and J lost 4 bases, with 9 bases between them. CDR3 bases: TGTGCCAGCAGGGTGAACAGTAATGAAAAACTGTTTTTT. As protein: CASRVNSNEKLFF.

This clonotype showed up just a few times. As an off-target read in a library built for alpha chains, this beta chain has a frequency of little significance. This chain links TRBV5-6 with TRBJ2-7; D perhaps matches TRBD2 (5 bases). The CDR3 covers 17 residues. The V gene's germline CDR1 is SGHDT and CDR2 YYEEEE. V lost 4 bases and J 0 bases, leaving 20 bases between the germline ends. CDR3 sequence (DNA): TGTGCCAGCAGCCCTTCTCCGGGAATAAGAAGCTCCTACGAGCAGTACTTC. Protein product: CASSPSPGIRSSYEQYF.